These T cell receptor beta chains were read from a single sample in a study of cytomegalovirus exposure and HLA in healthy donors. Sequencing used immunoSEQ multiplex PCR; TCRdb keeps in-frame clones, though not all of them. The sample shows about 160,000 clones, and roughly 1.3% sits with its ten largest clones. Sequencing used PBMCs. These receptors all come from an older woman in good health and CMV-seronegative. Each CDR3 is given with its conserved first and last residue. D genes are given only for firm matches.

V: TRBV6-1
D: .
J: TRBJ1-5
CDR3: CASSGTTYSNQPQHF
DNA: TGTGCCAGCAGCGGGACAACCTATAGCAATCAGCCCCAGCATTTT

V: TRBV6-1
D: TRBD1
J: TRBJ1-2
CDR3: CASSGQGANYGYTF
DNA: TGTGCCAGCTCGGGACAGGGGGCAAACTATGGCTACACCTTC

V: TRBV5-3
D: .
J: TRBJ2-3
CDR3: CARSQPSGLGVGADTQYF
DNA: TGTGCCAGAAGCCAACCCAGCGGGCTGGGCGTCGGGGCAGATACGCAGTATTTT

V: TRBV6-5
D: .
J: TRBJ2-1
CDR3: CASSYGRQNNEQFF
DNA: TGTGCCAGCAGTTACGGCCGACAGAACAATGAGCAGTTCTTC

V: TRBV12-5
D: TRBD1
J: TRBJ2-7
CDR3: CASGLNRGGGQGLYEQYF
DNA: TGTGCTAGTGGTTTAAATAGGGGGGGAGGACAGGGGCTCTACGAGCAGTACTTC

V: TRBV27
D: .
J: TRBJ1-1
CDR3: CASSLSPAVRAFF
DNA: TGTGCCAGCAGTTTATCCCCGGCAGTGAGGGCTTTCTTT

V: TRBV6-5
D: .
J: TRBJ2-1
CDR3: CASSYEGSRGVEQFF
DNA: TGTGCCAGCAGTTACGAGGGATCCCGTGGCGTTGAGCAGTTCTTC

V: TRBV7-8
D: TRBD2
J: TRBJ2-7
CDR3: CASSLRTSGTEQYF
DNA: TGTGCCAGCAGCTTACGGACTAGTGGGACGGAGCAGTACTTC

V: TRBV7-9
D: .
J: TRBJ1-2
CDR3: CASSTLGPYGYTF
DNA: TGTGCCAGCAGCACGTTGGGCCCCTACGGCTACACCTTC

V: TRBV7-8
D: .
J: TRBJ2-1
CDR3: CASSPGVIEQFF
DNA: TGTGCCAGCAGCCCCGGGGTCATAGAGCAGTTCTTC

V: TRBV7-3
D: .
J: TRBJ1-5
CDR3: CASSSGGGPGQPQHF
DNA: TGTGCCAGCAGCTCGGGCGGGGGGCCAGGTCAGCCCCAGCATTTT

V: TRBV9
D: TRBD1
J: TRBJ1-4
CDR3: CASSVGTGSEKLFF
DNA: TGTGCCAGCAGCGTAGGGACAGGGAGTGAAAAACTGTTTTTT

V: TRBV4-1
D: .
J: TRBJ1-3
CDR3: CASSPHTGSPGNAIYF
DNA: TGCGCCAGCAGCCCACACACAGGGTCCCCTGGAAACGCCATATATTTT

V: TRBV29-1
D: TRBD1
J: TRBJ2-7
CDR3: CSVGVTGGYEQYF
DNA: TGCAGCGTTGGAGTGACAGGGGGTTACGAGCAGTACTTC

V: TRBV4-2
D: .
J: TRBJ1-5
CDR3: CASSQDLGGDQPQHF
DNA: TGTGCCAGTAGCCAAGATCTAGGCGGGGATCAGCCCCAGCATTTT

V: TRBV19
D: .
J: TRBJ2-7
CDR3: CASNTGQHSYEQYF
DNA: TGTGCCAGTAATACTGGACAGCACTCCTACGAGCAGTACTTC

V: TRBV7-9
D: TRBD2
J: TRBJ2-1
CDR3: CASSPTPGREWNEQFF
DNA: TGTGCCAGCAGTCCTACCCCCGGGAGGGAGTGGAATGAGCAGTTCTTC

V: TRBV2
D: TRBD1
J: TRBJ1-5
CDR3: CASSAGQRNQPQHF
DNA: TGTGCCAGCAGTGCGGGACAGCGCAATCAGCCCCAGCATTTT

V: TRBV19
D: .
J: TRBJ1-5
CDR3: CASSIDLDQPQHF
DNA: TGTGCCAGTAGTATAGATCTAGACCAGCCCCAGCATTTT

V: TRBV18
D: TRBD1
J: TRBJ1-1
CDR3: CASSPGTGVEAFF
DNA: TGTGCCAGCTCACCCGGGACAGGGGTTGAAGCTTTCTTT

V: TRBV4-2
D: .
J: TRBJ1-2
CDR3: CASSQVKDSIYGYTF
DNA: TGTGCCAGCAGCCAAGTAAAGGACAGCATCTATGGCTACACCTTC

V: TRBV5-8
D: .
J: TRBJ2-7
CDR3: CASSGIDKSPYEQYF
DNA: TGTGCCAGCAGCGGAATAGACAAGAGCCCTTACGAGCAGTACTTC

V: TRBV5-1
D: .
J: TRBJ2-7
CDR3: CASSWGLTSSYEQYF
DNA: TGCGCCAGCAGCTGGGGACTTACGAGCTCCTACGAGCAGTACTTC

V: TRBV6-5
D: TRBD1
J: TRBJ2-2
CDR3: CASSRQGVVAGELFF
DNA: TGTGCCAGCAGTCGACAGGGGGTAGTGGCCGGGGAGCTGTTTTTT

V: TRBV7-6
D: .
J: TRBJ1-1
CDR3: CASSLAGGGTEAFF
DNA: TGTGCCAGCAGCTTAGCAGGAGGAGGCACTGAAGCTTTCTTT

V: TRBV11-2
D: .
J: TRBJ1-4
CDR3: CASSLGPGATLGKLFF
DNA: TGTGCCAGCAGCTTAGGCCCTGGGGCGACCCTCGGAAAACTGTTTTTT

V: TRBV9
D: .
J: TRBJ2-2
CDR3: CASSSGPARTGELFF
DNA: TGTGCCAGCAGCTCAGGGCCAGCGAGGACCGGGGAGCTGTTTTTT

V: TRBV7-9
D: TRBD1
J: TRBJ1-5
CDR3: CASSYDRAGQPQHF
DNA: TGTGCCAGCAGCTACGACAGGGCGGGTCAGCCCCAGCATTTT

V: TRBV7-9
D: .
J: TRBJ2-1
CDR3: CASSLTDEQFF
DNA: TGTGCCAGCAGCTTAACGGATGAGCAGTTCTTC

V: TRBV10-1
D: .
J: TRBJ2-2
CDR3: CASSRHTNANTGELFF
DNA: TGCGCCAGCAGTCGTCACACGAACGCGAACACCGGGGAGCTGTTTTTT

V: TRBV7-3
D: .
J: TRBJ2-2
CDR3: CASSSALNTGELFF
DNA: TGTGCCAGCAGCTCCGCGTTGAACACCGGGGAGCTGTTTTTT

V: TRBV27
D: .
J: TRBJ1-6
CDR3: CASSLRRGNSPLHF
DNA: TGTGCCAGCAGTTTGAGGCGGGGGAATTCACCCCTCCACTTT

V: TRBV7-9
D: .
J: TRBJ2-2
CDR3: CASTSDRRDTGELFF
DNA: TGTGCCAGCACTTCGGACCGGCGGGACACCGGGGAGCTGTTTTTT

V: TRBV18
D: TRBD2
J: TRBJ2-1
CDR3: CASSPVAGVKNEQFF
DNA: TGTGCCAGCTCACCAGTGGCGGGAGTCAAAAATGAGCAGTTCTTC

V: TRBV6-5
D: TRBD1
J: TRBJ1-5
CDR3: CASSQGAGQPQHF
DNA: TGTGCCAGCAGTCAGGGGGCTGGGCAGCCCCAGCATTTT

V: TRBV7-9
D: TRBD2
J: TRBJ2-1
CDR3: CASSPGLAGGPYNEQFF
DNA: TGTGCCAGCAGCCCGGGACTAGCGGGGGGGCCGTACAATGAGCAGTTCTTC

V: TRBV25-1
D: .
J: TRBJ2-5
CDR3: CASSEPRTLRETQYF
DNA: TGTGCCAGCAGTGAGCCTCGGACATTACGGGAGACCCAGTACTTC

V: TRBV5-8
D: TRBD1
J: TRBJ1-5
CDR3: CASSDWDRGIQPQHF
DNA: TGTGCCAGCAGCGATTGGGACAGGGGAATTCAGCCCCAGCATTTT

V: TRBV19
D: TRBD1
J: TRBJ2-6
CDR3: CASSIRTGELSGANVLTF
DNA: TGTGCCAGTAGTATCCGGACAGGGGAATTGAGCGGGGCCAACGTCCTGACTTTC